The following is a T cell receptor (beta chain) sequence with its context. Its antigen is currently unknown. Method: immunoSEQ multiplex PCR; TCRdb's copy keeps in-frame clones and lacks some. The table records tens of thousands of clones, roughly 90% of them present only once. This specimen comes from a study of T cell responses to AZD1222 COVID-19 vaccine. Study conclusions and caveats: Just a handful of people given AZD1222 tested seropositive at baseline. Spike was spanned by vaccine-associated CD4 TCRs, which were dominant at 160-218 and 743-854. Reportedly, close to half of spike-specific TCRs are directed against unmutated variant regions.

It was second doses at about 4 or about 12 weeks that were pooled. This CDR3 region has 17 residues. The material sequenced was peripheral blood, taken 28 days after the second AZD1222 dose. The rearrangement uses TRBV21-1 and TRBJ2-5; the D call in the table, TRBD1, was not verified against the DNA. TRBV21-1 is an annotated pseudogene. The TCR originated in an adult who received the AZD1222 COVID-19 vaccine. CDR3 sequence reads: CASSKTCGTGVQETQYF. As DNA, the CDR3 is TGTGCCAGCAGCAAGACGTGCGGGACAGGGGTTCAAGAGACCCAGTACTTC.